This T cell receptor (beta chain) was recorded in a study of blood T cells in healthy people across ages. Findings and caveats of the study: Any changes in expanded clonotypes were possibly confounded, as donor CMV status remained unknown. Total diversity from one million sequenced T cells was likely underestimated. Across the age range, TCR beta diversity per million T cells fell in a roughly linear way.

A sample-barcoded 5' primer and a J-beta primer mix were used in a second PCR of about 7 to 12 cycles. Researchers report that a template-switch adaptor with 12 random nucleotides tagged each cDNA molecule. Using its own MiXCR run on the 5' RACE reads, TCRdb lists one record per CDR3 protein. Found here are 1,500,000 or so distinct CDR3 sequences, 42% of them singletons; the top ten hold under 5%. Comment on this clonotype: Its antigen is currently unknown.

Germline loops: CDR1 DFQATT, CDR2 SNEGSKA (reference sequence). The CDR3 is 14 amino acids. This clonotype originated in a young woman in good health. Sequenced: blood. The chain joins TRBV20-1 to TRBJ2-4, with 8 bases fitting TRBD2. The J call could be wrong; TRBJ2-7 is a better fit for the DNA end. This chain's CDR3 is CSARKGLGSAEQYF. For the CDR3, the DNA is TGCAGTGCTAGAAAGGGACTAGGATCCGCCGAGCAGTACTTC.